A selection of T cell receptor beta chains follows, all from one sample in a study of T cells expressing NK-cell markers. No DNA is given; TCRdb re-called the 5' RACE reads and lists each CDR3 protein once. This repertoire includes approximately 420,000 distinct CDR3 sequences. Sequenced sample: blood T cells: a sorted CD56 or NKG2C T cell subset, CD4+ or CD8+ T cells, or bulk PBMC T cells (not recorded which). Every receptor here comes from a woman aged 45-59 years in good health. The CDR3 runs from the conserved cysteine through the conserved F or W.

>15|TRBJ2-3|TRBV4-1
CASSQIGLAPDTQYF
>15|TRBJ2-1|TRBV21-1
CASRSSAGGPHEQFF
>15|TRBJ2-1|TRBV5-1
CASSPPGLPSNEQFF
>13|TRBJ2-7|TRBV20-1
CSALRDSPLEQYF
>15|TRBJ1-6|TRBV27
CASSPLSGNNSPLHF
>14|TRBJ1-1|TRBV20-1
CSAPGGSLNTEAFF
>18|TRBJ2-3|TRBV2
CASSPGRLAGVSTDTQYF
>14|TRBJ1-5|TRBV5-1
CASSPMQGGQPQHF
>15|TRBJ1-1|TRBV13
CASSFANIVNTEAFF
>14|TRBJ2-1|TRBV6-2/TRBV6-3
CASNGLVSTNEQFF
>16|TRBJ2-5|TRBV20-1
CSASRGSSGSQETQYF
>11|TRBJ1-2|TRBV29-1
CSAGGSHGYTF
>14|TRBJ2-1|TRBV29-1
CSVVGGVWYNEQFF
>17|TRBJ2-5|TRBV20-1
CSARVSGYRGPQETQYF
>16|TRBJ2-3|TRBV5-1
CASSSGLTRRTDTQYF
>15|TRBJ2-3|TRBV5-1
CASSLVAPGSDTQYF
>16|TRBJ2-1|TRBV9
CASSISGQGLYNEQFF
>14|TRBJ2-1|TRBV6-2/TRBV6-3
CASSYLGQYNEQFF
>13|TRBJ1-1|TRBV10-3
CATTPQGNTEAFF
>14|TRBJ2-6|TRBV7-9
CASSLILGAVVLTF
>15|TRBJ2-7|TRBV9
CASSVAAWGTYEQYF
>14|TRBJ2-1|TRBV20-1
CSARALATYNEQFF
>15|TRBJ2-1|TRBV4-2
CASSRGRDIGDEQFF
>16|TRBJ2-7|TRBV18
CASSPPGRGTTYEQYF
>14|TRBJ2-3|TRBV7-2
CASRATSGRAGEYF
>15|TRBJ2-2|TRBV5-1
CASSLGLKNTGELFF
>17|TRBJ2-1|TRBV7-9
CASSSLSETGAYNEQFF
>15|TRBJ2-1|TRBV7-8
CASSLGLAGVPEQFF
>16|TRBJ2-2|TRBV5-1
CASSPLRDLDTGELFF
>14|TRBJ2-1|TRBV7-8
CASSPLATSGTQFF
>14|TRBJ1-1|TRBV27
CASSFGALSAEAFF